The rows below give T cell receptor beta chains drawn from one sample of a study of shared clonotypes between healthy human individuals. TCRdb's copy holds only in-frame clones and misses some; the assay was immunoSEQ multiplex PCR. The table shows over 750,000 clones, with 95% to 97% occurring only once. Input material: naive CD8+ T cells sorted from blood. These TCRs come from a man aged 25 to 40 in good health. Both conserved end residues are part of each CDR3. The D gene is left open where the match is weak. Clone size is stated in some rows and not others, as once, few, many or a class when expanded.

TRBV5-4	TRBD2	.	16	TRBJ2-7	TGTGCCAGCAGCTTGGGGGAGAGCGGGAGGTTCGACGAGCAGTACTTC	CASSLGESGRFDEQYF
TRBV6-1	TRBD1	.	15	TRBJ1-2	TGTGCCAGCAGTGAAGCTCGGGACAGCAGCTATGGCTACACCTTC	CASSEARDSSYGYTF
TRBV4-1	.	.	15	TRBJ2-7	TGCGCCAGCAGCCCGAGAGCAGGGATTTCCTACGAGCAGTACTTC	CASSPRAGISYEQYF
TRBV19	.	.	15	TRBJ1-5	TGTGCCAGTAGTATTAACACCTATAGCAATCAGCCCCAGCATTTT	CASSINTYSNQPQHF
TRBV7-8	.	.	15	TRBJ2-7	TGTGCCAGCAGCTTAAGACCGCTAAGCTCCTACGAGCAGTACTTC	CASSLRPLSSYEQYF
TRBV5-1	.	.	15	TRBJ2-1	TGCGCCAGCAGCAGGCGGGCAGGGTGGTCGAATGAGCAGTTCTTC	CASSRRAGWSNEQFF
TRBV25-1	.	once	14	TRBJ2-7	TGTGCCAGCAGTGAATATACGGCCGCAGCCGAGCAGTACTTC	CASSEYTAAAEQYF
TRBV7-9	.	.	11	TRBJ2-3	TGTGCCAGCAGCTTGGGGCAGGAACAGTATTTT	CASSLGQEQYF
TRBV9	.	once	11	TRBJ1-2	TGTGCCAGCAGCGTAGGATGGGGATACACCTTC	CASSVGWGYTF
TRBV14	TRBD1	.	15	TRBJ2-5	TGTGCCAGCAGCCAACACACGGGACAGCAAGAGACCCAGTACTTC	CASSQHTGQQETQYF
TRBV4-1	.	.	17	TRBJ2-5	TGCGCCAGCAGCCAAGATGGGTCCTCTAGCAGCCAAGAGACCCAGTACTTC	CASSQDGSSSSQETQYF
TRBV7-9	TRBD2	.	16	TRBJ2-2	TGTGCCAGCAGCCACGGACTAGCGGCTTTAACCGGGGAGCTGTTTTTT	CASSHGLAALTGELFF
TRBV11-2	TRBD1	.	17	TRBJ1-4	TGTGCCAGCAGCTTGGGGACAGGCGGAGCGCTTAATGAAAAACTGTTTTTT	CASSLGTGGALNEKLFF
TRBV5-4	.	once	12	TRBJ1-1	TGTGCCAGCAGCACCGACAGCGTTGAAGCTTTCTTT	CASSTDSVEAFF
TRBV4-2	TRBD2	.	17	TRBJ2-1	TGTGCCAGCAGCCAATGGACTAGCGGGAACTCCTACAATGAGCAGTTCTTC	CASSQWTSGNSYNEQFF
TRBV6-5	.	.	12	TRBJ2-7	TGTGCCAGCAGTCCGGGGACGGGCGAGCAGTACTTC	CASSPGTGEQYF
TRBV5-5	.	.	15	TRBJ1-3	TGTGCCAGCAGCTTCCGAGGGGTCCCTGGAAACACCATATATTTT	CASSFRGVPGNTIYF
TRBV14	TRBD1	.	15	TRBJ2-7	TGTGCCAGCAGCCGCACCGGACAGGGTCTATACGAGCAGTACTTC	CASSRTGQGLYEQYF
TRBV27	.	once	13	TRBJ1-2	TGTGCCAGCGGGCCGGGCAGTTCCTATGGCTACACCTTC	CASGPGSSYGYTF
TRBV27	.	.	15	TRBJ2-7	TGTGCCAGCACCCAATCCGCAGGGCGAACCTACGAGCAGTACTTC	CASTQSAGRTYEQYF
TRBV27	TRBD2	.	16	TRBJ2-5	TGTGCCAGCAGCCCTAGGACTAGCGGGAGAGGAGAGACCCAGTACTTC	CASSPRTSGRGETQYF
TRBV9	.	.	16	TRBJ2-3	TGTGCCAGCAGCGTAGAGAGCGGCTCTAGCACAGATACGCAGTATTTT	CASSVESGSSTDTQYF
TRBV7-9	TRBD2	.	16	TRBJ2-2	TGTGCCAGCAGCCAAATAGCGGGAGGGATCACCGGGGAGCTGTTTTTT	CASSQIAGGITGELFF
TRBV13	.	.	13	TRBJ2-7	TGTGCCAGCAGCTCAGCCCCGGTATACGAGCAGTACTTC	CASSSAPVYEQYF
TRBV11-2	TRBD2	.	16	TRBJ2-1	TGTGCCAGCAGCTTAGGACTAGCGGGCTCCTACAATGAGCAGTTCTTC	CASSLGLAGSYNEQFF
TRBV27	.	.	16	TRBJ2-7	TGTGCCAGCAGTTTACGGGGGACAGTGACTACCTACGAGCAGTACTTC	CASSLRGTVTTYEQYF
TRBV7-2	.	.	15	TRBJ2-7	TGTGCCAGTAGCTTAGTAATAGCGTCGTCATCCGAGCAGTACTTC	CASSLVIASSSEQYF
TRBV15	.	few	14	TRBJ2-3	TGTGCCACCAGGGAAATCCTTAGCACAGATACGCAGTATTTT	CATREILSTDTQYF
TRBV5-1	.	.	15	TRBJ2-3	TGCGCCAGCAGCTTGGCCAGGTTCTCTACAGATACGCAGTATTTT	CASSLARFSTDTQYF
TRBV5-1	.	.	18	TRBJ1-4	TGCGCCAGCAGCTTGGTGGAGGGCGGAATTGGGATTAATGAAAAACTGTTTTTT	CASSLVEGGIGINEKLFF
TRBV7-8	.	.	15	TRBJ1-5	TGTGCCAGCAGCCCCTTAGGACAGACGAATCAGCCCCAGCATTTT	CASSPLGQTNQPQHF
TRBV7-9	.	.	15	TRBJ2-3	TGTGCCAGCAGCGCGGGACAGTCTGGCACAGATACGCAGTATTTT	CASSAGQSGTDTQYF
TRBV30	.	.	11	TRBJ2-7	TGTGCCTGGGCAGTTTCCTACGAGCAGTACTTC	CAWAVSYEQYF
TRBV6-1	.	.	11	TRBJ2-3	TGTGCCAGTAAGTCAGGTCATCTGGAGTATTTT	CASKSGHLEYF
TRBV13	.	.	16	TRBJ2-1	TGTGCCAGCAGCCGCCGGAGCAGGCTAAACTACAATGAGCAGTTCTTC	CASSRRSRLNYNEQFF
TRBV10-2	.	.	14	TRBJ1-1	TGCGCCAGAGGGAGGCCTTCGATGAACACTGAAGCTTTCTTT	CARGRPSMNTEAFF
TRBV9	TRBD2	.	15	TRBJ2-1	TGTGCCAGCAGCGACGACTTAGCGGGCAACAATGAGCAGTTCTTC	CASSDDLAGNNEQFF
TRBV14	TRBD1	few	14	TRBJ2-3	TGTGCCAGCAGCCTTCAGGGGGCTGCAGATACGCAGTATTTT	CASSLQGAADTQYF
TRBV19	TRBD1	.	15	TRBJ1-2	TGTGCCACCTTTCCCCCCGGACAGGGGGTCTATGGCTACACCTTC	CATFPPGQGVYGYTF
TRBV4-1	.	.	13	TRBJ2-1	TGCGCCAGCAGTTTGAATCAGGGCAATGAGCAGTTCTTC	CASSLNQGNEQFF
TRBV7-9	.	.	17	TRBJ1-2	TGTGCCAGCAGCTTCCCAAGGGGGAGAGGGGCTAACTATGGCTACACCTTC	CASSFPRGRGANYGYTF
TRBV4-1	TRBD1	.	15	TRBJ2-7	TGCGCCAGCAGCCAGGGACAGGGGGATGGAGACGAGCAGTACTTC	CASSQGQGDGDEQYF
TRBV27	.	.	12	TRBJ1-5	TGTGCCAGCAGACAGCTAAATCAGCCCCAGCATTTT	CASRQLNQPQHF
TRBV9	.	.	14	TRBJ2-3	TGTGCCAGCAGCGGACGGGGCGAGGGCTATACGCAGTATTTT	CASSGRGEGYTQYF
TRBV9	.	.	12	TRBJ1-1	TGTGCCAGCAGCGTAGGGGGGACTGAAGCTTTCTTT	CASSVGGTEAFF
TRBV4-1	.	once	14	TRBJ2-5	TGCGCCAGCAGCCACCCTCTTGCGAGAGAGACCCAGTACTTC	CASSHPLARETQYF
TRBV5-6	TRBD2	.	18	TRBJ2-7	TGTGCCAGCAGCCCGACCGGACTAGCGGGATATCTTTTTTCCGAGCAGTACTTC	CASSPTGLAGYLFSEQYF
TRBV9	.	.	12	TRBJ2-3	TGTGCCAGCAGCGGTGCGGGTAATACGCAGTATTTT	CASSGAGNTQYF
TRBV6-5	.	.	13	TRBJ2-5	TGTGCCAGCAGTACAGGAGTACAAGAGACCCAGTACTTC	CASSTGVQETQYF
TRBV7-9	.	.	11	TRBJ1-2	TGTGCCAGCAGTTTTGCCAGCGGCTACACCTTC	CASSFASGYTF
TRBV6-4	.	.	12	TRBJ2-5	TGTGCCAGCAGTGATCCCGCTGGGACCCAGTACTTC	CASSDPAGTQYF
TRBV5-3	.	.	17	TRBJ2-1	TGTGCCAGAAGCTTGGCCTTGCGGACAGGGAGGGACAATGAGCAGTTCTTC	CARSLALRTGRDNEQFF
TRBV4-1	.	once	15	TRBJ2-7	TGCGCCAGCAGCCTAAAGCCACATTCCTCCTACGAGCAGTACTTC	CASSLKPHSSYEQYF
TRBV11-2	.	.	14	TRBJ2-5	TGTGCCAGCAGCTTAATGCGGACTGAAGAGACCCAGTACTTC	CASSLMRTEETQYF